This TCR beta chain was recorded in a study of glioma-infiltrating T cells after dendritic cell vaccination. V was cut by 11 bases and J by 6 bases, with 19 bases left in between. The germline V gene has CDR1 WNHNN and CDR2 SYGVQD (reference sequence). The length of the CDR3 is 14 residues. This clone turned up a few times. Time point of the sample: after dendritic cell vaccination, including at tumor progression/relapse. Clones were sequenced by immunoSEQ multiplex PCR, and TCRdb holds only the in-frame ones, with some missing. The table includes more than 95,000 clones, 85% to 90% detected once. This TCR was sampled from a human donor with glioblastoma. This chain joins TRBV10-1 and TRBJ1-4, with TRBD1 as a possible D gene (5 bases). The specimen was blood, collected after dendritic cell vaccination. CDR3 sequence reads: CAYPTGGEYEKLFF. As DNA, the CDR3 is TGCGCCTACCCAACCGGAGGGGAGTATGAAAAACTGTTTTTT.